This TCR beta chain is from a study of radiotherapy plus CTLA-4 blockade in lung cancer. Deletions cut 3 bases from V and 4 bases from J, with 11 bases between. The CDR3 extends over 14 amino acids. Per the germline V gene, CDR1 is WNHNN and CDR2 is SYGVQD (reference sequence). This clone came up a few times. Generated by immunoSEQ multiplex PCR, the TCRdb table keeps only in-frame clones and is missing some. The sample has roughly 58,000 clones, about 80% seen once. This sample comprised peripheral blood, obtained from a patient treated with radiotherapy plus ipilimumab. The chain is built from TRBV10-1 and TRBJ2-3; a weak D match, TRBD2 (6 bases). The receptor's source is a human donor with non-small cell lung cancer whose response to radiotherapy plus ipilimumab could not be evaluated. CDR3 in amino acids: CASSEGGPADTQYF. The CDR3 DNA sequence: TGCGCCAGCAGTGAAGGAGGGCCCGCAGATACGCAGTATTTT.